Listed below are T cell receptor beta chains from one sample, sequenced in a study of blood T cell repertoires in COVID-19. Here immunoSEQ multiplex PCR was the method, and the copy in TCRdb shows in-frame clones only, minus some. The profile shows roughly 100,000 clones, approximately 88% of them singletons. The sequenced sample consisted of peripheral blood. These receptors were obtained from a man older than 75 with acute or convalescent COVID-19. Each CDR3 is given without its conserved first and last residue. Fields, in order: J gene, V gene, CDR3 protein.

J: TRBJ1-2
V: TRBV27
CDR3: ASSLFGRDYGYT

J: TRBJ2-2
V: TRBV10-3
CDR3: AISESGDRTGELF

J: TRBJ1-1
V: TRBV6-5
CDR3: ASRAGTGITEAF

J: TRBJ1-5
V: TRBV6-6
CDR3: ASRIQGYSNQPQH

J: TRBJ2-5
V: TRBV18
CDR3: ASSPLRQGSETQY

J: TRBJ1-1
V: TRBV18
CDR3: ASSRGQENTEAF

J: TRBJ2-3
V: TRBV7-2
CDR3: ASSPGSTDTQY

J: TRBJ2-1
V: TRBV5-1
CDR3: ASSLLAEAYNEQF

J: TRBJ2-1
V: TRBV20-1
CDR3: SASLSGGRYNEQF

J: TRBJ2-1
V: TRBV24-1
CDR3: ATSDLLPSGSGINEQF

J: TRBJ1-6
V: TRBV2
CDR3: ASARQGDNSPLH

J: TRBJ1-2
V: TRBV2
CDR3: ASSSREYGYT

J: TRBJ1-5
V: TRBV5-6
CDR3: ASSLSGSENQPQH

J: TRBJ2-7
V: TRBV7-8
CDR3: ASRLAGDSYEQY

J: TRBJ2-5
V: TRBV18
CDR3: ASSPPGQQETQY

J: TRBJ2-7
V: TRBV9
CDR3: ASSDGTSGRKALYEQY

J: TRBJ1-2
V: TRBV29-1
CDR3: SVEPRS

J: TRBJ1-1
V: TRBV19
CDR3: ASSSATRQGF

J: TRBJ2-1
V: TRBV6-5
CDR3: AGGTGENEQF

J: TRBJ1-1
V: TRBV11-3
CDR3: ASSTDSMNTEAF

J: TRBJ2-1
V: TRBV18
CDR3: ASSPGLAGGPHNEQF

J: TRBJ2-5
V: TRBV19
CDR3: ASSTTWRGQKETQY

J: TRBJ2-5
V: TRBV5-1
CDR3: ASSSTQGQTQY

J: TRBJ2-5
V: TRBV7-9
CDR3: ASSLSGETQY

J: TRBJ1-4
V: TRBV14
CDR3: ASSQRRPGQGGEKLF

J: TRBJ1-4
V: TRBV6-5
CDR3: ASTAGLVNEKLF

J: TRBJ1-1
V: TRBV5-1
CDR3: ASSSTGVGSREAF

J: TRBJ1-6
V: TRBV5-1
CDR3: ASRKTPEDSPRYSPLH

J: TRBJ1-6
V: TRBV20-1
CDR3: SASGSSYNSPLH

J: TRBJ2-5
V: TRBV5-4
CDR3: ASSLHGTSGSETQY

J: TRBJ1-1
V: TRBV9
CDR3: ASSGGQGSEAF

J: TRBJ1-2
V: TRBV9
CDR3: ASDDLRGGTGYT